Listed below are T cell receptor beta chains from one sample, sequenced in a study of blood T cell repertoires in COVID-19. Only in-frame clones appear in the TCRdb table, and some are missing; sequencing was by immunoSEQ multiplex PCR. The table lists 93,000 or so clones, 84% of them singletons, with more than 10% in the top ten. The sequencing input was peripheral blood. The source is a human donor in a cohort sampled during active COVID-19. Both conserved end residues are part of each CDR3.

V gene	J gene	CDR3 protein
TRBV11-3	TRBJ1-1	CASSARQGYPEAFF
TRBV5-1	TRBJ1-1	CASSLVAGDTEAFF
TRBV11-3	TRBJ2-5	CASSDGLAGETQYF
TRBV6-6	TRBJ1-2	CASREADYGYTF
TRBV9	TRBJ2-5	CASSSRTAQQETQYF
TRBV27	TRBJ2-5	CASSLGQGEGETQYF
TRBV19	TRBJ2-5	CASSPTGTSGGAGETQYF
TRBV24-1	TRBJ2-5	CATRTQLAGVQETQYF
TRBV19	TRBJ2-7	CASSITGGIYEQYF
TRBV9	TRBJ1-6	CASSVTGSNSPLHF
TRBV5-6	TRBJ1-5	CASSFTGVDQPQHF
TRBV10-1	TRBJ1-1	CASSTGDRNTEAFF
TRBV5-1	TRBJ2-6	CASSLEPSGLSGANVLTF
TRBV3-1/TRBV3-2	TRBJ2-7	CASSQELAGYYEQHF
TRBV7-8	TRBJ1-1	CASSLRARQGVNTEAFF
TRBV5-1	TRBJ2-5	CASSLGAGGTKETQYF
TRBV6-5	TRBJ1-1	CASSQGTGKGFF
TRBV5-6	TRBJ2-1	CASRPWDRTYNEQFF
TRBV27	TRBJ1-2	CASSTGQGVYGYTF
TRBV2	TRBJ1-5	CASSFSRDSNQPQHF
TRBV19	TRBJ2-5	CASSIDGDTQETQYF
TRBV28	TRBJ2-7	CASSTRRGGLDEQYF
TRBV2	TRBJ2-5	CASRPTSGGGETQYF
TRBV6-2/TRBV6-3	TRBJ1-4	CASSRRGTGVEKLFF
TRBV9	TRBJ1-1	CASSAGQGGLGTEAFF
TRBV21-1	TRBJ2-1	CASSKGRGGENEQFF
TRBV24-1	TRBJ1-2	CATSARPRGYYGYTF
TRBV18	TRBJ1-1	CASSRGSRDTEAFF
TRBV10-3	TRBJ2-7	CAIAGDRDVYEQYF
TRBV19	TRBJ2-2	CASHGGGSNTGELFF
TRBV6-2/TRBV6-3	TRBJ2-7	CASSYSGTGWGSDEQYF
TRBV4-3	TRBJ1-3	CASSQEAGRNTIYF
TRBV9	TRBJ2-1	CASTPRGGGHEQFF
TRBV30	TRBJ1-6	CAWSPQPRGSPLHF
TRBV4-2	TRBJ2-2	CASSQRSSGGATGELFF
TRBV29-1	TRBJ1-2	CSVDQKTDQYGYTF
TRBV18	TRBJ1-6	CASSPEGGDSPLHF